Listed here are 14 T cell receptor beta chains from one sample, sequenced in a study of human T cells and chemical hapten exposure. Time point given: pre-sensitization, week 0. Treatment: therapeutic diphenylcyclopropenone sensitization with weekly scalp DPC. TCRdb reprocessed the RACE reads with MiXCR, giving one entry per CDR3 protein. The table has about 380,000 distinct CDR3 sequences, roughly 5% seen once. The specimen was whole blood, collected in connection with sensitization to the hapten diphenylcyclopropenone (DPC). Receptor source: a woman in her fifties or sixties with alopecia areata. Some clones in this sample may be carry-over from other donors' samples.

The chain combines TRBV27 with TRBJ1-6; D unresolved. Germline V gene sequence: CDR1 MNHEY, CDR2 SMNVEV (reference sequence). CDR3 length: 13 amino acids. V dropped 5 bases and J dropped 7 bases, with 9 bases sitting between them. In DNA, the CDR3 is TGTGCCAGCAGTGGTACACAGAATTCACCCCTCCACTTT. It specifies CASSGTQNSPLHF.

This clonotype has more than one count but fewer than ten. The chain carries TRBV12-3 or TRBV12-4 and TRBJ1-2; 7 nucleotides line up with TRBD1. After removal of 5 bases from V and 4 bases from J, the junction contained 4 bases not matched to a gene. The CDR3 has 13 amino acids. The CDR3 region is CASSIEGAYGYTF. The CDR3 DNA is TGTGCCAGCAGTATCGAGGGGGCCTATGGCTACACCTTC.

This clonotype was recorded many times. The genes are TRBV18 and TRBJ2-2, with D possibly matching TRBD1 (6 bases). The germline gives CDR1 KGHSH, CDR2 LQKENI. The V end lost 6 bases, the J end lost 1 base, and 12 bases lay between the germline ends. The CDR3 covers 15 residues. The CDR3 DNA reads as TGTGCCAGCTCGCGCTTGGGACAGAACACCGGGGAGCTGTTTTTT. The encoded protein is CASSRLGQNTGELFF.

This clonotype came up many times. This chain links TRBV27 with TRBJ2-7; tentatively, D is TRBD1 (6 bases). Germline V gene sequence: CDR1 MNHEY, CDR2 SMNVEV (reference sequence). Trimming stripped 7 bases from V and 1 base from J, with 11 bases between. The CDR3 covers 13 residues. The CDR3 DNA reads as TGTGCCAGCAAACGACAGGATTCCTACGAGCAGTACTTC. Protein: CASKRQDSYEQYF.

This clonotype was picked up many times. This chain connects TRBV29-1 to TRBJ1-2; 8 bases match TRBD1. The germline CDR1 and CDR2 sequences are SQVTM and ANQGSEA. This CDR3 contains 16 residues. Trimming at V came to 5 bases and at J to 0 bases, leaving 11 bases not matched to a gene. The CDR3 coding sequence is TGCAGCGTTTCGGGACAGGCCGGAACGACTAACTATGGCTACACCTTC. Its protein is CSVSGQAGTTNYGYTF.

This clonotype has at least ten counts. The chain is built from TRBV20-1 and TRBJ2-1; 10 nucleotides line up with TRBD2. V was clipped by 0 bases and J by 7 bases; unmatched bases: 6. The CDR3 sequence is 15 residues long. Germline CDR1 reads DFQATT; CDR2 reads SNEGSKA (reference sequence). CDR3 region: CSARDVVAGGNEQFF. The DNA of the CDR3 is TGCAGTGCTAGAGATGTGGTAGCGGGAGGTAATGAGCAGTTCTTC.

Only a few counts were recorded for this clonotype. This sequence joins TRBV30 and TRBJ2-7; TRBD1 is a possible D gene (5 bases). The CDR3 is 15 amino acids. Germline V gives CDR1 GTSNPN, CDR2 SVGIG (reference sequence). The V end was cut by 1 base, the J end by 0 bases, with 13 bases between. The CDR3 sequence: CAWSALRTISYEQYF. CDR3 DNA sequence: TGTGCCTGGAGTGCTCTTAGGACAATCTCCTACGAGCAGTACTTC.

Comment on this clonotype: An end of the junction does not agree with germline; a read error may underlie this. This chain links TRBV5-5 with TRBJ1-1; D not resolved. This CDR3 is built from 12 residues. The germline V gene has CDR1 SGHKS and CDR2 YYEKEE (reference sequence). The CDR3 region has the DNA TGTGCCAGCAGCTGGACGAACACTGAAGCTTTGTTT. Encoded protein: CASSWTNTEALF. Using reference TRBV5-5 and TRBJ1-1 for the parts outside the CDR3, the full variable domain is DAGVTQSPTHLIKTRGQQVTLRCSPISGHKSVSWYQQVLGQGPQFIFQYYEKEERGRGNFPDRFSARQFPNYSSELNVNALLLGDSALYLCASSWTNTEALFGQGTRLTVV.

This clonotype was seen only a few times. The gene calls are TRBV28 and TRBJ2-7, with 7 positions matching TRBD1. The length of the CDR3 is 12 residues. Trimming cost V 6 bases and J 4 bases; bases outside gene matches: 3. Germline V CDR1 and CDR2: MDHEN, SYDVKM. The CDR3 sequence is CASRKQGYEQYF. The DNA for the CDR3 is TGTGCCAGCAGGAAACAGGGGTACGAGCAGTACTTC. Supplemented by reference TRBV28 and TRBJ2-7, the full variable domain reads DVKVTQSSRYLVKRTGEKVFLECVQDMDHENMFWYRQDPGLGLRLIYFSYDVKMKEKGDIPEGYSVSREKKERFSLILESASTNQTSMYLCASRKQGYEQYFGPGTRLTVT.

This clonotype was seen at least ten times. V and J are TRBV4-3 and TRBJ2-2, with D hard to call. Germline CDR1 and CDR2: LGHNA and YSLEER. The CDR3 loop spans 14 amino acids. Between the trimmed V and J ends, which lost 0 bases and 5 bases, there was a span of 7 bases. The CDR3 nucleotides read TGCGCCAGCAGCCAAGATAAGGGTACCGGGGAGCTGTTTTTT. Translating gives CASSQDKGTGELFF.

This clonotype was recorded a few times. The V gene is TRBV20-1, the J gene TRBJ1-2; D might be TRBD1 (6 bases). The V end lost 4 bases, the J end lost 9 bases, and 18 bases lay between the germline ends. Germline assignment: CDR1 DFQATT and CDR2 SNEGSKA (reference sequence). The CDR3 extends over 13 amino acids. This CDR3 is CSATRGSLESYTF. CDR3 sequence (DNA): TGCAGTGCTACTAGGGGGTCCCTCGAAAGCTACACCTTC.

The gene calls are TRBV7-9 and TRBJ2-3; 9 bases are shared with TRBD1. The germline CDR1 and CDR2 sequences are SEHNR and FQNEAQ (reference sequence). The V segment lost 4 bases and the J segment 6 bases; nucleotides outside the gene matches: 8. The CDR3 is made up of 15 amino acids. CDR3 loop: CASSSTGGGKDTQYF. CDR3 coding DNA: TGTGCCAGCAGCTCGACAGGGGGTGGAAAGGATACGCAGTATTTT.

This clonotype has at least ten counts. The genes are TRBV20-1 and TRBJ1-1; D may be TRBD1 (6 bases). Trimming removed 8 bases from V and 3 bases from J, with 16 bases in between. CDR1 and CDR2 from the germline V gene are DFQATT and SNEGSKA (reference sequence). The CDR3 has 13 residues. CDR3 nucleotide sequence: TGCAGTTTACAGGGCCGTAGGGACACTGAAGCTTTCTTT. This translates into CSLQGRRDTEAFF.

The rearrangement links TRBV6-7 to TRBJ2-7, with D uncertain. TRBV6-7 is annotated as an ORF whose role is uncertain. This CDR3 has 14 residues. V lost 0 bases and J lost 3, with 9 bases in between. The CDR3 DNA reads TGTGCCAGCAGTTACTCGTGGCCCCTCTACGAGCAGTACTTC. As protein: CASSYSWPLYEQYF.